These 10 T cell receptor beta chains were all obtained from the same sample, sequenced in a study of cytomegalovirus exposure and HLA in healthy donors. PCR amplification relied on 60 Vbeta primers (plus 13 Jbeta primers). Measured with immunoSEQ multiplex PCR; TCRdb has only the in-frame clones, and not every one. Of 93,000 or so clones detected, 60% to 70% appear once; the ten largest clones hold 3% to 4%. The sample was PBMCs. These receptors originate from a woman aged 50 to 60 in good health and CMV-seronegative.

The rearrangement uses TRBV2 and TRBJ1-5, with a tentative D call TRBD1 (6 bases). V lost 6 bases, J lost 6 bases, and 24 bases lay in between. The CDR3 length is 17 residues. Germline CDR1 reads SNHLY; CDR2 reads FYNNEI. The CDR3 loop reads CASRRASDSAPSQPQHF. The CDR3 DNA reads TGTGCCAGCAGGCGTGCTTCGGACAGCGCTCCTAGTCAGCCCCAGCATTTT.

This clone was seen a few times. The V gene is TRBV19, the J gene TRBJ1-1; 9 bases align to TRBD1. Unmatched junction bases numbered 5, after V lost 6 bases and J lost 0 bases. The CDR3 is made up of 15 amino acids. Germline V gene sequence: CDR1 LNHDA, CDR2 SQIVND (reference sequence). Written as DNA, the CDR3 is TGTGCCAGTAGGACAGGGGGGGTTATGAACACTGAAGCTTTCTTT. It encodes CASRTGGVMNTEAFF.

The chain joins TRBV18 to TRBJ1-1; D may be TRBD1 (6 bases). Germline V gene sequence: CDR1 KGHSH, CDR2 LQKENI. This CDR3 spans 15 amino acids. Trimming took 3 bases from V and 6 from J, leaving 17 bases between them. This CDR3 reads CASSPRRGATAEAFF. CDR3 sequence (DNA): TGTGCCAGCTCACCCCGCAGGGGCGCTACAGCTGAAGCTTTCTTT. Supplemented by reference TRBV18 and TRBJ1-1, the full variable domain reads NAGVMQNPRHLVRRRGQEARLRCSPMKGHSHVYWYRQLPEEGLKFMVYLQKENIIDESGMPKERFSAEFPKEGPSILRIQQVVRGDSAAYFCASSPRRGATAEAFFGQGTRLTVV.

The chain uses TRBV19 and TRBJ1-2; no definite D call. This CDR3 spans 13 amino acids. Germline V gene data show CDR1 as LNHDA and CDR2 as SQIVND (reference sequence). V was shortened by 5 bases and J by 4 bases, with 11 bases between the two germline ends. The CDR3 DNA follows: TGTGCCAGTAGTGTGACTATGGGCTATGGCTACACCTTC. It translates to CASSVTMGYGYTF.

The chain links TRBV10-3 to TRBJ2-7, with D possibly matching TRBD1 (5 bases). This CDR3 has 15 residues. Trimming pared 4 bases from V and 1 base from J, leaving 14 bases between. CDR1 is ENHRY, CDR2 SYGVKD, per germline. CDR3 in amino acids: CAISVVGPPSYEQYF. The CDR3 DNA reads TGTGCCATCAGTGTGGTGGGGCCTCCATCCTACGAGCAGTACTTC.

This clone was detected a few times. CDR3 amino acids: CASSLTSGGTDTQYF. The CDR3 region has the DNA TGTGCCAGCAGCTTGACTAGCGGGGGTACAGATACGCAGTATTTT. This chain connects TRBV7-2 to TRBJ2-3, with TRBD2 identical over 12 bases. V shed 3 bases, J shed 3 bases, and the junction held 1 base outside the gene matches. CDR3 size: 15 residues. The germline V gene has CDR1 SGHTA and CDR2 FQGNSA.

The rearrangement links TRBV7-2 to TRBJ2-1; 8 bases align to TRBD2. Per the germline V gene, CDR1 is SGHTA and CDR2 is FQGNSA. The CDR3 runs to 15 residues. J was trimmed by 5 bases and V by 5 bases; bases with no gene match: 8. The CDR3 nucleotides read TGTGCCAGCAGCGTTAGCGGGACTCACAACAATGAGCAGTTCTTC. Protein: CASSVSGTHNNEQFF. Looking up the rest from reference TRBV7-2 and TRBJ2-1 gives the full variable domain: GAGVSQSPSNKVTEKGKDVELRCDPISGHTALYWYRQSLGQGLEFLIYFQGNSAPDKSGLPSDRFSAERTGGSVSTLTIQRTQQEDSAVYLCASSVSGTHNNEQFFGPGTRLTVL.

CDR3: CASSSGQDNYGYTF. In DNA, the CDR3 is TGTGCCAGCAGTTCCGGACAGGACAACTATGGCTACACCTTC. This rearrangement joins TRBV7-9 to TRBJ1-2, with TRBD1 matching over 7 bases. The V and J ends lost 6 bases and 2 bases, in that order; junction bases with no gene match: 6. This CDR3 is built from 14 residues. The germline CDR1 and CDR2 sequences are SEHNR and FQNEAQ (reference sequence).

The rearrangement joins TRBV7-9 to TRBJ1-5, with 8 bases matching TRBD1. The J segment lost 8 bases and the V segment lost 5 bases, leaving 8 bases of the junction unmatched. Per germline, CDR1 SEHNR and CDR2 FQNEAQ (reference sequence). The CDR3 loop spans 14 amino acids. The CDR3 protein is CASSTQTGEEPQHF. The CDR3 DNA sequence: TGTGCCAGCAGCACACAGACAGGGGAAGAGCCCCAGCATTTT.

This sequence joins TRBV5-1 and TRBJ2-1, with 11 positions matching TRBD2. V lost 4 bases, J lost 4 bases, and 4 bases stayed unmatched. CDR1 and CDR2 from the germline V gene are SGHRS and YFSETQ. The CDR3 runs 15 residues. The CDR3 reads CASSQTSGTYNEQFF. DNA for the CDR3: TGCGCCAGCAGCCAGACTAGCGGGACTTACAATGAGCAGTTCTTC.